The source of this T cell receptor (beta chain) is a study of T cell responses to AZD1222 COVID-19 vaccine. The study, taken as a whole, reports: Reports indicate that nearly half of spike-specific TCRs are directed at unmutated variant regions.

This table comes from immunoSEQ multiplex PCR, and its TCRdb copy is limited to in-frame clones, with some not included. The repertoire includes about 160,000 clones, under 95% of them detected once, and around 4% sits in the top ten. On this clone itself: Its specificity is unknown.

The CDR3 consists of 15 residues. Germline CDR1 reads SGHTA; CDR2 reads FQGNSA. V dropped 2 bases and J dropped 2 bases, with 13 bases sitting between them. The chain couples TRBV7-2 to TRBJ2-7; D ambiguous. Sequencing was performed on peripheral blood, taken on day 0 of MenACWY control vaccination. The receptor's source is an adult in good health. CDR3 region: CASSLSTLAPYEQYF. The CDR3 DNA reads TGTGCCAGCAGCTTATCTACACTGGCCCCCTACGAGCAGTACTTC. The whole variable domain, filled in from reference TRBV7-2 and TRBJ2-7, reads GAGVSQSPSNKVTEKGKDVELRCDPISGHTALYWYRQSLGQGLEFLIYFQGNSAPDKSGLPSDRFSAERTGGSVSTLTIQRTQQEDSAVYLCASSLSTLAPYEQYFGPGTRLTVT.